Each of the 8 T cell receptor beta chains below was sequenced from the same sample in a study of CXCR3-negative and CXCR3-positive naive CD8 T cells. Study-wide points: CXCR3-negative naive cells had less hydrophobic TRB CDR3s than did CXCR3-positive naive cells.

These TCRs are of unknown antigen specificity. TRB cDNA libraries were made by UMI-labeled 5' RACE. TCRdb re-analyzed the 5' RACE reads; it lists each CDR3 protein once, without DNA. The sample has roughly 59,000 distinct CDR3 sequences. The sample consisted of naive CXCR3+ CD8+ T cells from blood. Subset indicated: CD45RO-CCR7+CD27+CD95- naive CD8+ T cells expressing CXCR3 (TNR3+). The receptors stem from a human donor in good health. Some clones in this sample may be carry-over from other donors' samples.

This sequence joins TRBV4-3 and TRBJ1-1. Germline values: CDR1 LGHNA, CDR2 YSLEER. The CDR3 runs to 14 residues. CDR3 amino acids: CASSQGTVNTEAFF.

The chain uses TRBV29-1 and TRBJ2-3. The CDR3 runs 14 residues. Germline V lookup: CDR1 SQVTM, CDR2 ANQGSEA. CDR3 region: CSVEDLLDTDTQYF.

J is TRBJ2-7 and V is TRBV5-1; TCRdb proposes TRBD2, but this gene call is untestable without DNA. The length of the CDR3 is 16 residues. The V gene's germline CDR1 is SGHRS and CDR2 YFSETQ. The CDR3 is CASSSSNSGVSYEQYF.

The V call is TRBV12-3 or TRBV12-4, the J call TRBJ2-5; TCRdb lists TRBD1, though no DNA is available to test this call. The CDR3 has 15 residues. The CDR3 loop reads CASRDEADPWETQYF.

The chain is built from TRBV7-7 and TRBJ2-5; without DNA, the TCRdb call of TRBD1 cannot be checked. The CDR3 contains 15 residues. Germline lookup yields CDR1 SSHAT and CDR2 FNYEAQ (reference sequence). CDR3 sequence reads: CASSLLGTPQETQYF.

The V call is TRBV27, the J call TRBJ2-2. CDR3 size: 15 residues. Germline loops: CDR1 MNHEY, CDR2 SMNVEV (reference sequence). The CDR3 protein is CASSLKVQNTGELFF.

CDR3 sequence: CASAGLAASTDTQYF. The rearrangement links TRBV7-8 to TRBJ2-3; TCRdb's D gene call, TRBD2, goes unchecked for lack of DNA. The CDR3 consists of 15 residues. CDR1 and CDR2 from the germline V gene are SGHVS and FQNEAQ.

V usage is TRBV7-6 and J usage is TRBJ1-1. Germline V gene sequence: CDR1 SGHVS, CDR2 FNYEAQ. This CDR3 has 13 amino acids. The chain's CDR3 is CASSLAETPEAFF.